The 11 T cell receptor beta chains in this list originate from one sample, sequenced in a study of blood T cell repertoires in COVID-19. Method: immunoSEQ multiplex PCR; TCRdb's copy keeps in-frame clones and lacks some. The sample shows 200,000 or so clones, over 75% of them seen only once. The sequenced sample consisted of peripheral blood. The source is a man between 50 and 59 years old with acute or convalescent COVID-19.

The genes are TRBV19 and TRBJ2-7; tentative D call: TRBD2 (5 bases). Germline CDR1 is LNHDA and CDR2 is SQIVND (reference sequence). The CDR3 spans 14 residues. The ends were cut back, 0 bases at V and 2 bases at J, with 8 bases in the middle. The chain's CDR3 is CASSIDRGPYEQYF. The CDR3 DNA is TGTGCCAGTAGTATAGATCGAGGGCCCTACGAGCAGTACTTC.

The chain recombines TRBV24-1 with TRBJ2-3; 8 bases map to TRBD2. Trimming took 12 bases from V and 2 from J; bases not matched to a gene: 9. From germline, CDR1 is KGHDR and CDR2 SFDVKD. CDR3 length equals 14 residues. CDR3 residues: CASSAGGPTDTQYF. The CDR3 DNA reads TGTGCCTCCTCGGCGGGAGGACCCACAGATACGCAGTATTTT.

The genes are TRBV15 and TRBJ2-7, with TRBD2 as a possible D gene (7 bases). The CDR3 runs to 16 residues. CDR1 LNHNV and CDR2 YYDKDF come from the germline V gene (reference sequence). Trimming shortened V by 5 bases and J by 1 base, and 18 bases separated the two germline ends. The CDR3 nucleotides read TGTGCCACCAGCGGACGAATGGCGGGGGCATCCTACGAGCAGTACTTC. Translation gives CATSGRMAGASYEQYF.

This chain links TRBV10-3 with TRBJ1-2; 9 bases line up with TRBD1. Unmatched junction bases numbered 5, after V lost 10 bases and J lost 2 bases. The length of the CDR3 is 13 residues. CDR1 ENHRY and CDR2 SYGVKD come from the germline V gene. The CDR3 DNA reads TGTGCCACCTGGGACAGGGTAAACTATGGCTACACCTTC. Residues: CATWDRVNYGYTF.

The V call is TRBV11-2, the J call TRBJ1-5; TRBD1 is a possible D gene (5 bases). CDR1 is SGHAT, CDR2 FQNNGV, per germline. Trimming shortened V by 4 bases and J by 6 bases, and 16 bases separated the two germline ends. The CDR3 has 15 residues. The CDR3 protein is CASSSYKGRGQPQHF. DNA of the CDR3: TGTGCCAGCAGCTCTTACAAGGGAAGGGGTCAGCCCCAGCATTTT.

On this clone itself: The same CDR3 is also encoded by other DNA sequences in this sample. The V call is TRBV19, the J call TRBJ1-1; D is possibly TRBD1 (5 bases). V was trimmed by 3 bases and J by 2 bases, leaving 10 bases between them. Germline-derived CDR1 and CDR2 are LNHDA and SQIVND (reference sequence). The CDR3 runs 14 residues. The CDR3 spells CASSIGQGNTEAFF. The CDR3 DNA reads as TGTGCCAGTAGTATTGGGCAGGGAAACACTGAAGCTTTCTTT.

The chain employs TRBV27 and TRBJ1-4, with 8 bases identical to TRBD1. V lost 6 bases, J lost 8 bases, and 11 bases stayed unmatched. Germline-derived CDR1 and CDR2 are MNHEY and SMNVEV (reference sequence). The CDR3 totals 15 residues. The CDR3 sequence: CASSPGQGRSEKLFF. CDR3 DNA: TGTGCCAGCAGCCCTGGACAGGGTAGAAGCGAAAAACTGTTTTTT.

This clone was detected only a few times. V gene TRBV27 combines with J gene TRBJ1-3; TRBD1 is a possible D gene (5 bases). V dropped 5 bases and J dropped 3 bases, with 8 bases sitting between them. Germline-derived CDR1 and CDR2 are MNHEY and SMNVEV (reference sequence). The CDR3 consists of 13 residues. The CDR3, as DNA: TGTGCCAGCAGTCCAGGGATTGGAAACACCATATATTTT. It yields the protein CASSPGIGNTIYF.

V is TRBV29-1 and J is TRBJ1-2; 9 bases align to TRBD1. The V segment lost 4 bases and the J segment 5 bases; nucleotides outside the gene matches: 5. The CDR3 runs 13 residues. CDR1 is SQVTM, CDR2 ANQGSEA, per germline. For the CDR3, the DNA is TGCAGCGTTGGTCCGGGACAGGGTTATGGCTACACCTTC. This translates into CSVGPGQGYGYTF.

The genes are TRBV6-5 and TRBJ1-1; possibly TRBD1 for D (5 bases). From germline, CDR1 is MNHEY and CDR2 SVGAGI. V was trimmed by 7 bases and J by 1 base, leaving 13 bases between them. The CDR3 has 14 amino acids. The CDR3 loop reads CASILYRTNTEAFF. The CDR3 DNA reads TGTGCCAGCATACTGTACAGGACGAACACTGAAGCTTTCTTT.

This sequence joins TRBV14 and TRBJ1-2; unclear D gene. Between the trimmed V and J ends, which lost 4 bases and 4 bases, there was a span of 16 bases. The CDR3 runs 15 residues. The germline gives CDR1 SGHDN, CDR2 FVKESK. In DNA form, the CDR3 reads TGTGCCAGCAGCCTACGAACAAACCCCGTCTATGGCTACACCTTC. Translated, it gives CASSLRTNPVYGYTF.